Detailed here is one TCR beta chain. The sample originates from a study of T cell changes during pregnancy in multiple sclerosis. The repertoire was sequenced with immunoSEQ multiplex PCR; TCRdb's copy has only in-frame clones and lacks some. The sample holds approximately 80,000 clones, 94% seen once. This CDR3 has 15 amino acids. From germline, CDR1 is MRHNA and CDR2 SNTAGT. Trimming cost V 2 bases and J 2 bases, with 11 bases left between them. The source material was peripheral blood, sampled in the second trimester of pregnancy. The clonotype comes from a female donor in good health, enrolled as a control in a pregnancy study. The V gene is TRBV6-4, the J gene TRBJ2-3; maybe TRBD2 (6 bases). Written as DNA, the CDR3 is TGTGCCAGCAGTGACGGCGGCGGGGACACAGATACGCAGTATTTT. Translating it yields CASSDGGGDTDTQYF.